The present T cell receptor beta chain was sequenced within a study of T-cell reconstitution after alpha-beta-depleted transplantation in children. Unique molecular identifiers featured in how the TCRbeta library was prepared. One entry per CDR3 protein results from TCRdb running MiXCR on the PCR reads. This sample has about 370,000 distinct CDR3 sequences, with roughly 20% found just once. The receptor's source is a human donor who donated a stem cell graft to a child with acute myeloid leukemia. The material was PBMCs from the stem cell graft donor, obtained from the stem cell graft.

The CDR3 is CASSRDRGIYGYTF. The CDR3, as DNA: TGTGCCAGCAGCCGCGACAGGGGGATCTATGGCTACACCTTC. V is TRBV7-9 and J is TRBJ1-2; 9 bases fit TRBD1. CDR1 is SEHNR, CDR2 FQNEAQ, per germline (reference sequence). The CDR3 length is 14 residues. Trimming took 5 bases from V and 4 from J; bases not matched to a gene: 5.